The clone carrying this T cell receptor (beta chain) has a handful of counts. Its matching antigen is unknown. The data belong to a study of beta chain features in type 1 diabetes. Reverse transcription of all isolated RNA meant that expressed TCRB transcripts were sequenced. Some clones are missing from TCRdb's copy, which holds only in-frame ones; the method was immunoSEQ multiplex PCR. The sample yields tens of thousands of clones, roughly a third seen once. The CDR3 consists of 15 residues. The V gene lost 6 bases and the J gene lost 0 bases, with 15 bases spanning the gap. Germline V lookup: CDR1 SEHNR, CDR2 FQNEAQ (reference sequence). Study-level findings and limits: The cDNA sequencing approach could over-represent high-TCR-expressing cells. Reduced insertions and increased deletions marked VDJ junctions in type 1 diabetes patients.

Material for sequencing was stem cell memory CD4+ T cells from blood. V gene TRBV7-9 combines with J gene TRBJ2-7; D is perhaps TRBD2 (7 bases). The receptor's source is a woman between 18 and 29 years old in good health. The CDR3 sequence is CASRKDGGHSYEQYF. The CDR3 DNA reads TGTGCCAGCAGAAAGGACGGGGGGCACTCCTACGAGCAGTACTTC.